This entry is about one TCR beta chain. PCR was performed a second time for about 7 to 11 cycles using a sample-barcoded 5' primer and a J-beta primer mix. TCRdb recomputed calls from the 5' RACE reads with MiXCR, one row per CDR3 protein. The sample lists about 670,000 distinct CDR3 sequences; roughly two fifths were seen once. The sample is drawn from a study of blood T cells in healthy people across ages. The CDR3 has 15 residues. V lost 1 base, J lost 7 bases, and 14 bases lay in between. The germline CDR1 and CDR2 sequences are SGHTA and FQGTGA. Sequencing input: blood. The receptor was isolated from a man older than 75 in good health. This sequence joins TRBV7-3 and TRBJ2-1; D may be TRBD2 (6 bases). The CDR3 sequence is CASSLRGTVVNEQFF. CDR3 DNA sequence: TGTGCCAGCAGCTTAAGGGGGACTGTCGTTAATGAGCAGTTCTTC.